Following are 11 T cell receptor beta chains from one sample sequenced in a study of blood T cell repertoires in COVID-19. Profiling relied on immunoSEQ multiplex PCR, and the TCRdb table lists in-frame clones only, not all of them. The sample yields 65,000 to 85,000 clones, about 80% seen once. Sequences were obtained from peripheral blood. The receptors shown here come from a man between 50 and 59 years old with active or convalescent COVID-19.

A remark on this clone: Other DNA sequences of this sample code for an identical CDR3. V and J are TRBV6-5 and TRBJ1-3; D remains unclear. Germline CDR1 is MNHEY and CDR2 is SVGAGI. V dropped 0 bases and J dropped 1 base, with 7 bases sitting between them. The CDR3 runs 15 residues. The CDR3 here is CASSYSRGSGNTIYF. The CDR3 coding sequence is TGTGCCAGCAGTTACTCGAGAGGGTCTGGAAACACCATATATTTT.

The chain has TRBV5-6 and TRBJ2-5; D is ambiguous. This CDR3 is 13 amino acids long. V shed 1 base and J shed 0 bases, with 4 bases lying between them. Germline values: CDR1 SGHDT, CDR2 YYEEEE. CDR3 sequence: CASSLQDQETQYF. CDR3 DNA: TGTGCCAGCAGCTTGCAGGACCAAGAGACCCAGTACTTC.

This chain uses TRBV7-9 with TRBJ2-3; tentatively, D is TRBD2 (6 bases). Germline loops: CDR1 SEHNR, CDR2 FQNEAQ (reference sequence). The CDR3 contains 14 residues. The V and J ends lost 7 bases and 2 bases respectively, with 13 bases between them. The CDR3 region has the DNA TGTGCCAGCATAACGGGGGACCCCACAGATACGCAGTATTTT. It translates to CASITGDPTDTQYF.

The CDR3 DNA follows: TGCAGCGTTGAGCAGGGGAGCACTGAAGCTTTCTTT. Encoded protein: CSVEQGSTEAFF. The genes are TRBV29-1 and TRBJ1-1; tentatively, D is TRBD1 (6 bases). V shed 3 bases and J shed 4 bases, with 9 bases lying between them. CDR1 is SQVTM, CDR2 ANQGSEA, per germline. The CDR3 loop spans 12 amino acids.

The chain employs TRBV6-4 and TRBJ2-3; 8 nucleotides line up with TRBD2. The CDR3 sequence is 15 residues long. Germline V gene sequence: CDR1 MRHNA, CDR2 SNTAGT. With 4 bases clipped from V and 1 base from J, the junction kept 4 bases outside the gene matches. CDR3 in DNA: TGTGCCAGCAGTGCAAGCGGGGGACGCACAGATACGCAGTATTTT. It specifies CASSASGGRTDTQYF.

This sequence joins TRBV5-4 and TRBJ2-3; D is ambiguous. Germline CDR1 and CDR2: SGHNT and YYREEE (reference sequence). Trimming took off 5 bases at V and 0 bases at J, with 16 bases between the two ends. The CDR3 runs to 16 residues. The CDR3 protein is CASRPVGLTSTDTQYF. The CDR3 nucleotides are TGTGCCAGCAGGCCCGTTGGGCTTACTAGCACAGATACGCAGTATTTT.

This clone was counted ten times or more. This chain links TRBV19 with TRBJ2-5, with 11 bases matching TRBD1. This CDR3 has 16 amino acids. With V trimmed by 5 bases and J by 4 bases, 9 bases remained unmatched. The germline V gene has CDR1 LNHDA and CDR2 SQIVND (reference sequence). CDR3 DNA: TGTGCCAGTAGTCCCAGGACAGGGGGCAGTCGAGAGACCCAGTACTTC. Translated: CASSPRTGGSRETQYF.

As regards this clone: One junction end does not reproduce the germline sequence, and a read error may be involved. V gene TRBV6-5 combines with J gene TRBJ2-2; perhaps TRBD1 as D (7 bases). CDR3 length equals 13 residues. Germline values: CDR1 MNHEY, CDR2 SVGAGI. CDR3 bases: TGTGCCAGCAGTTACTCGAACCAGGGGGGGCTGTTTTTT. Translated: CASSYSNQGGLFF.

The chain employs TRBV5-1 and TRBJ2-3; 10 nucleotides align to TRBD1. CDR3 length: 15 residues. Per germline, CDR1 SGHRS and CDR2 YFSETQ. J gave up 4 bases and V 3 bases, and 5 bases lay outside the gene matches. The CDR3 protein is CASSSGTGVPDTQYF. CDR3 in DNA: TGCGCCAGCAGCTCAGGGACAGGGGTCCCAGATACGCAGTATTTT.

V usage is TRBV10-3 and J usage is TRBJ2-7; unclear D gene. Germline loops: CDR1 ENHRY, CDR2 SYGVKD. The germline V and J ends were trimmed by 4 bases and 4 bases, with 8 bases remaining between them. This CDR3 region has 12 residues. The CDR3 coding sequence is TGTGCCATCAGTGTTAACAGTTACGAGCAGTACTTC. Its protein is CAISVNSYEQYF.

The rearrangement joins TRBV24-1 to TRBJ2-3; 10 bases are shared with TRBD2. CDR3 size: 15 residues. J was trimmed by 3 bases and V by 6 bases; bases with no gene match: 5. Germline-derived CDR1 and CDR2 are KGHDR and SFDVKD. The CDR3 spells CATSPRTSGTDTQYF. DNA of the CDR3: TGTGCCACCAGTCCAAGGACTAGCGGAACAGATACGCAGTATTTT.